Included here is one T cell receptor beta chain sequence, with context. The target of this receptor is not known. Base qualities are not at hand, and no much larger clone is one base apart. This specimen comes from a study of blood T cell repertoires in COVID-19 (dated by TCRdb to the early 2020s). About the investigation overall: Collaborator samples came from the United States, Italy and Spain and covered acute and convalescent phases of COVID-19. The prospective study material was composed of cDNA or gDNA derived from T cells, B-cell-depleted T cells, or PBMCs. Deeply sampled blood TCRbeta repertoires from subjects exposed to, actively infected with, or recovered from COVID-19 were included in the dataset. A freely available public database, intended as a resource for researchers studying the immune response to SARS-CoV-2, is where the repertoires were released. The samples were drawn from two sources: the first 160 participants of the ongoing ImmuneRACE study, and 1,000 to 1,500 subjects contributed by 6 global collaborators. Sample metadata almost always included a de-identified subject ID, COVID-19 status, age in years and sex. Where available, HLA class I and class II types were obtained from metadata supplied by the sample provider rather than from assay-based typing.

Including the terminal cysteine and phenylalanine, the CDR3 comprises 17 residues. Of all the DNA, just the CDR3 is kept, 51 bases in frame from base 1. V lost 5 bases and J lost 8 bases, and the count of bases not matched to a germline gene is 9. Based on the germline V gene, the CDR1 and CDR2 sequences are MDHEN and SYDVKM. Participants in the prospective study were enrolled through a virtual design, were aged about 18 to 90 years, and lived in some 24 United States geographic areas. To assign participants to cohorts, the prospective study relied on clinical history that participants themselves reported in a screening survey and a study questionnaire. Exposed participants had been in contact with someone with a PCR-confirmed or clinician-diagnosed COVID-19 case within 2 weeks of study entry. In the prospective study, whole blood, serum and a nasopharyngeal or oropharyngeal swab were collected from each participant by mobile phlebotomists. Additional blood draws and questionnaires over an approximately 2-month period could optionally be provided by prospective study participants. Before DNA extraction, blood samples from the prospective study were shipped at room temperature or frozen.

The immunoSEQ Assay, a bias-controlled multiplex PCR, was used to amplify TCRbeta CDR3 regions from genomic DNA. The published analysis was carried out like this. Within the assay, amplification of reference gene primers was used to estimate how many nucleated cells each sample contained. To quantify the absolute abundance of each unique TCRbeta CDR3 rearrangement, sequence reads were collapsed and filtered. For each sample, productive Simpson clonality was calculated as the square root of Simpson's diversity index over productive rearrangements. Drawn from immuneACCESS, this table holds only the in-frame rearrangements with V and J called that TCRdb kept. Clones are partly lost; checked studies trace under half to an unresolved V gene and leave the rest unexplained. The D gene and trimming were derived from the DNA, and the V and J assignments and clone size from that table. In all, the sample holds 130,000 to 150,000 clones, and around 90% of those were seen once. Together, the top ten hold roughly 3.9% of the sample.

Study-wide conclusions, independent of this receptor: The quantity of clinical and demographic metadata differed by source and by participant and was supplied without curation.

Material for sequencing was PBMCs or T cells enriched from blood (not recorded which). The rearrangement combines TRBV28 with TRBJ2-1; a stretch of 16 junction bases matches TRBD2. This TCR was sampled from a woman aged 40-49 years who had been exposed to COVID-19. The CDR3 reads CASSLGTSGRALDEQFF. The DNA sequence is given as TGTGCCAGCAGTCTGGGGACTAGCGGGAGGGCCCTCGATGAGCAGTTCTTC.